A single sample is the source of the 3 T cell receptor beta chains below, sequenced in a study of long-term antiretroviral therapy in people with HIV. Survey-level immunoSEQ v3.0 assays were run. Sequencing used immunoSEQ multiplex PCR; TCRdb keeps in-frame clones, though not all of them. The data show 20,000 to 30,000 clones, with 70% to 90% seen just once and around 4.8% held by the top ten. Sequenced here: unsorted PBMCs, sampled approximately 2.6 years after starting antiretroviral therapy. Every receptor here comes from a man between 40 and 49 years old with HIV.

V and J are TRBV6-1 and TRBJ1-4; perhaps TRBD1 as D (5 bases). Germline V gene lookup returns CDR1 MNHNS and CDR2 SASEGT. V was cut by 6 bases and J by 5 bases, with 10 bases left in between. The CDR3 extends over 13 amino acids. DNA for the CDR3: TGTGCCAGCAGAGCGGGACCGAATGAAAAACTGTTTTTT. Translating it yields CASRAGPNEKLFF.

V usage is TRBV4-1 and J usage is TRBJ2-4, with D perhaps matching TRBD1 or TRBD2 (6 bases each). Germline-derived CDR1 and CDR2 are MGHRA and YSYEKL. The germline V and J ends were trimmed by 3 bases and 0 bases, with 15 bases remaining between them. This CDR3 comprises 17 residues. As DNA, the CDR3 is TGCGCCAGCAGCCAGTCGACAGGACTACTAGCCAAAAACATTCAGTACTTC. Its translation: CASSQSTGLLAKNIQYF.

Here the CDR3 reads CASSHSGGAGNQPQHF. The CDR3 bases are TGTGCCAGCAGCCACTCGGGAGGGGCGGGCAATCAGCCCCAGCATTTT. The chain couples TRBV6-6 to TRBJ1-5; maybe TRBD1 (5 bases). The ends were cut back, 6 bases at V and 2 bases at J, with 17 bases in the middle. The germline V gene has CDR1 MNHNY and CDR2 SVGAGI (reference sequence). The CDR3 loop spans 16 amino acids.